This entry lists 23 T cell receptor beta chains sequenced from one sample in a study of shared clonotypes between healthy human individuals. CD8 cells regarded as naive lacked CD45RO, were positively chosen for CCR7, and omitted terminally differentiated effector memory CD45RA+ cells. The assay was immunoSEQ multiplex PCR, and TCRdb's table has in-frame clones only and misses some. The sample consists of about 2.1 million clones, about 94% of them appearing once. The sequencing input was naive CD8+ T cells from PBMCs. The receptors stem from a man aged 18-30 years in good health. Some clones in this sample may be carry-over from other donors' samples.

This clone is a singleton in its sample. The rearrangement links TRBV6-5 to TRBJ2-2; D might be TRBD1 (5 bases). V shed 0 bases and J shed 6 bases, with 8 bases lying between them. The CDR3 extends over 14 amino acids. Germline V gene data show CDR1 as MNHEY and CDR2 as SVGAGI. CDR3 nucleotide sequence: TGTGCCAGCAGTTACTCGACAGTGGCCGGGGAGCTGTTTTTT. This translates into CASSYSTVAGELFF.

The chain links TRBV27 to TRBJ2-2; D gene unclear. Trimming removed 2 bases at V and 7 bases at J, with 20 bases between. Germline V CDR1 and CDR2: MNHEY, SMNVEV (reference sequence). The CDR3 runs to 17 residues. CDR3 bases: TGTGCCAGCAGTTTAACCACCACAGTCGCCCGCGACGGGGAGCTGTTTTTT. Its translation: CASSLTTTVARDGELFF.

This chain joins TRBV19 and TRBJ1-2; D gene unclear. Germline V lookup: CDR1 LNHDA, CDR2 SQIVND (reference sequence). This CDR3 has 14 residues. V lost 1 base and J lost 7, with 13 bases in between. CDR3 nucleotides: TGTGCCAGTAGTATAGTCGGGCCGCCCGGTGGCTACACCTTC. Its translation is CASSIVGPPGGYTF.

The chain links TRBV19 to TRBJ1-5; D is unresolved. Germline lookup yields CDR1 LNHDA and CDR2 SQIVND (reference sequence). CDR3 size: 14 residues. V lost 0 bases, J lost 2 bases, and 5 bases lay in between. CDR3 protein: CASSIDQGNQPQHF. The CDR3 bases are TGTGCCAGTAGTATAGATCAGGGCAATCAGCCCCAGCATTTT.

The gene calls are TRBV28 and TRBJ2-7; 9 nucleotides align to TRBD2. The CDR3 has 14 amino acids. The germline V gene encodes CDR1 MDHEN and CDR2 SYDVKM. V shed 7 bases and J 5 bases; nucleotides not matched to a gene: 9. The CDR3 loop reads CASTLSGSDHEQYF. In DNA form, the CDR3 reads TGTGCCAGCACTCTTAGCGGGAGCGACCACGAGCAGTACTTC.

The J gene is TRBJ2-3, the V gene TRBV19, with D perhaps matching TRBD2 (5 bases). Germline V gives CDR1 LNHDA, CDR2 SQIVND (reference sequence). This CDR3 is 13 amino acids long. V lost 4 bases and J 4 bases, leaving 9 bases between the germline ends. This chain's CDR3 is CASSTRRSDTQYF. The CDR3 DNA reads TGTGCCAGTAGTACGAGGAGGTCAGATACGCAGTATTTT.

The rearrangement uses TRBV6-5 and TRBJ2-1, with 7 bases fitting TRBD1. CDR3 length equals 13 residues. CDR1 and CDR2 from the germline V gene are MNHEY and SVGAGI. The V segment lost 5 bases and the J segment 9 bases; nucleotides outside the gene matches: 7. CDR3 nucleotides: TGTGCCAGCAGTGGACAGGAATATAGTGAGCAGTTCTTC. It translates to CASSGQEYSEQFF.

The gene calls are TRBV28 and TRBJ1-4, with 7 positions matching TRBD1. The junction had 11 bases not matched to a gene; V was cut back by 6 bases and J by 4 bases. Germline CDR1 is MDHEN and CDR2 is SYDVKM. This CDR3 region has 16 residues. In DNA form, the CDR3 reads TGTGCCAGCAGCCTTTTAGGACAGGCGATTAATGAAAAACTGTTTTTT. Amino acids: CASSLLGQAINEKLFF. The full variable domain, its missing parts supplied by reference TRBV28 and TRBJ1-4, is DVKVTQSSRYLVKRTGEKVFLECVQDMDHENMFWYRQDPGLGLRLIYFSYDVKMKEKGDIPEGYSVSREKKERFSLILESASTNQTSMYLCASSLLGQAINEKLFFGSGTQLSVL.

The V call is TRBV19, the J call TRBJ1-5; TRBD1 matches 7 bases. Germline V gives CDR1 LNHDA, CDR2 SQIVND (reference sequence). Losses at the gene ends were 8 bases for V and 8 bases for J; bases not matched to a gene: 18. The length of the CDR3 is 16 residues. The DNA of the CDR3 is TGTGCCAGTGGACAGGTTCGAATGTACGGCAGCGAGCCCCAGCATTTT. This gives the protein CASGQVRMYGSEPQHF.

The J gene is TRBJ2-7, the V gene TRBV28, with TRBD2 matching 16 bases. V lost 5 bases, J lost 5 bases, and 9 bases stayed unmatched. Per the germline V gene, CDR1 is MDHEN and CDR2 is SYDVKM. The CDR3 contains 17 residues. CDR3 region: CASSLGLAGGVDDEQYF. CDR3 nucleotide sequence: TGTGCCAGCAGTCTGGGACTAGCGGGAGGGGTAGACGACGAGCAGTACTTC.

V is TRBV7-3 and J is TRBJ2-1; D possibly corresponds to TRBD2 (6 bases). The germline gives CDR1 SGHTA, CDR2 FQGTGA. This CDR3 is 16 amino acids long. Trimming took off 5 bases at V and 0 bases at J, with 14 bases between the two ends. This chain's CDR3 is CASSPKRASSYNEQFF. The CDR3 region has the DNA TGTGCCAGCAGCCCCAAGCGGGCGAGCTCCTACAATGAGCAGTTCTTC.

This clone has more than one count but fewer than ten. The chain combines TRBV15 with TRBJ2-3, with D perhaps TRBD1 or TRBD2 (5 bases each). Germline V gene sequence: CDR1 LNHNV, CDR2 YYDKDF (reference sequence). Between the trimmed V and J ends, which lost 5 bases and 4 bases, there was a span of 10 bases. There are 13 residues in the CDR3. CDR3 nucleotide sequence: TGTGCCACCAGCGGGACCAGTTCAGATACGCAGTATTTT. It codes for CATSGTSSDTQYF.

Only one count was recorded for this clone. The chain recombines TRBV14 with TRBJ2-7; D might be TRBD1 (5 bases). In germline, CDR1 is SGHDN, CDR2 FVKESK. V was pared by 6 bases and J by 3 bases, with 9 bases between. This CDR3 is built from 12 residues. The CDR3 protein is CASRGRDYEQYF. The CDR3 nucleotides read TGTGCCAGCAGGGGCAGGGACTACGAGCAGTACTTC.

This clone has just one count. Written as DNA, the CDR3 is TGCGCCAGCAGTGAGTCTGAGGGGGCACCCACTGAAGCTTTCTTT. This sequence encodes CASSESEGAPTEAFF. The J gene is TRBJ1-1, the V gene TRBV10-2; 7 positions match TRBD1. Germline V gene lookup returns CDR1 WSHSY and CDR2 SAAADI. J gave up 4 bases and V 0 bases, and 5 bases lay outside the gene matches. The CDR3 sequence is 15 residues long.

The chain recombines TRBV7-3 with TRBJ2-3; weak D call: TRBD2 (6 bases). The CDR3 spans 20 residues. V was clipped by 5 bases and J by 0 bases, with 27 bases between them. Germline V lookup: CDR1 SGHTA, CDR2 FQGTGA. The CDR3 DNA sequence: TGTGCCAGCAGCCCCCGGGCGGGGCGCAGAAAGCTCCCTAGCACAGATACGCAGTATTTT. This gives the protein CASSPRAGRRKLPSTDTQYF.

This clone was seen only once. V gene TRBV27 combines with J gene TRBJ2-1, with 11 bases aligning to TRBD2. This CDR3 is 18 amino acids long. J was trimmed by 5 bases and V by 0 bases; bases with no gene match: 9. Germline V gene sequence: CDR1 MNHEY, CDR2 SMNVEV (reference sequence). The CDR3 loop is CASSLSVPPGLADNEQFF. Written as DNA, the CDR3 is TGTGCCAGCAGTTTATCCGTTCCACCGGGACTAGCGGACAATGAGCAGTTCTTC.

This sequence joins TRBV28 and TRBJ1-2; no reliable D call. Trimming took 7 bases from V and 4 from J, leaving 10 bases between them. The CDR3 is 12 residues long. Germline V gene lookup returns CDR1 MDHEN and CDR2 SYDVKM. This CDR3 reads CASTGVSYGYTF. The CDR3 DNA sequence: TGTGCCAGCACCGGGGTGAGCTATGGCTACACCTTC.

The genes are TRBV27 and TRBJ2-1; 9 bases line up with TRBD1. CDR1 and CDR2 from the germline V gene are MNHEY and SMNVEV (reference sequence). The CDR3 sequence is 15 residues long. The V gene end was trimmed by 5 bases and the J gene end by 5 bases; junction bases not matched to a gene: 7. The CDR3 spells CASSRRDRVNNEQFF. CDR3 DNA sequence: TGTGCCAGCAGTAGAAGGGACAGGGTGAACAATGAGCAGTTCTTC.

The chain is built from TRBV7-9 and TRBJ2-2, with TRBD1 matching over 8 bases. The CDR3 sequence is 17 residues long. Germline-derived CDR1 and CDR2 are SEHNR and FQNEAQ (reference sequence). Trimming removed 2 bases from V and 5 bases from J; junction bases left unmatched: 10. In DNA, the CDR3 is TGTGCCAGCAGCTTATATGGACAGGGCCAGGGGACCGGGGAGCTGTTTTTT. It codes for CASSLYGQGQGTGELFF. The whole variable domain, filled in from reference TRBV7-9 and TRBJ2-2, reads DTGVSQNPRHKITKRGQNVTFRCDPISEHNRLYWYRQTLGQGPEFLTYFQNEAQLEKSRLLSDRFSAERPKGSFSTLEIQRTEQGDSAMYLCASSLYGQGQGTGELFFGEGSRLTVL.

V is TRBV7-9 and J is TRBJ2-3; D call uncertain. The CDR3 sequence is 14 residues long. Germline CDR1 and CDR2: SEHNR and FQNEAQ (reference sequence). Trimming stripped 4 bases from V and 2 bases from J, with 10 bases between. The CDR3 sequence is CASSSRISTDTQYF. CDR3 DNA: TGTGCCAGCAGCTCCCGTATCTCCACAGATACGCAGTATTTT.

CDR3 DNA: TGTGCCAGCGGTGATGGACTGGAGCAGTACTTC. It encodes CASGDGLEQYF. The chain carries TRBV7-3 and TRBJ2-5; maybe TRBD2 (5 bases). CDR3 size: 11 residues. Trimming removed 8 bases at V and 11 bases at J, with 15 bases between. In germline, CDR1 is SGHTA, CDR2 FQGTGA.

This chain joins TRBV10-2 and TRBJ2-7; TRBD1 aligns across 9 bases. The CDR3 extends over 14 amino acids. Trimming cost V 8 bases and J 0 bases; bases outside gene matches: 5. Germline assignment: CDR1 WSHSY and CDR2 SAAADI. This chain's CDR3 is CASGDRGSSYEQYF. The CDR3 DNA follows: TGCGCCAGCGGCGACAGGGGGTCCTCCTACGAGCAGTACTTC.

The chain links TRBV7-9 to TRBJ2-7; 7 positions match TRBD2. Germline CDR1 reads SEHNR; CDR2 reads FQNEAQ (reference sequence). This CDR3 has 13 residues. Trimming cost V 10 bases and J 7 bases; bases outside gene matches: 13. Here the CDR3 reads CATNGGGLREQYF. The CDR3 nucleotides are TGTGCCACTAACGGGGGAGGGTTGCGGGAGCAGTACTTC.